Shown below are 2 T cell receptor beta chains from a single sample sequenced in a study of tumor and adjacent non-tumor tissue in lung cancer. TCRbeta libraries were built with three rounds of nested PCR, modified from ARM-PCR. A single record per CDR3 protein comes from TCRdb applying MiXCR to the multiplex PCR reads. The sample consists of 84,000 or so distinct CDR3 sequences, 61% of them appearing once. RNA was extracted from bulk tissue without any cell sorting. Specimen: lung tumor tissue. Receptors were obtained from a man between 65 and 85 years old with non-small cell lung cancer.

Concerning this clonotype: This sequence may be a read error, since a much larger clone differs from it by one base. The gene calls are TRBV28 and TRBJ1-4; TRBD1 might be the D (6 bases). In germline, CDR1 is MDHEN, CDR2 SYDVKM. The CDR3 has 12 residues. The chain's CDR3 is CARSLTGEKLFF. The CDR3 coding sequence is TGTGCCAGAAGTTTAACAGGGGAAAAACTGTTTTTT.

Regarding this clonotype: It may be a read error: a sequence one base away is much more abundant. The CDR3 bases are TGTGCCTGGGTAAGTGACAGATCCTTCAATGAGCAGTTCTTC. Protein product: CAWVSDRSFNEQFF. The V gene is TRBV30, the J gene TRBJ2-1; a weak D match, TRBD1 (5 bases). Germline lookup yields CDR1 GTSNPN and CDR2 SVGIG (reference sequence). The CDR3 extends over 14 amino acids.